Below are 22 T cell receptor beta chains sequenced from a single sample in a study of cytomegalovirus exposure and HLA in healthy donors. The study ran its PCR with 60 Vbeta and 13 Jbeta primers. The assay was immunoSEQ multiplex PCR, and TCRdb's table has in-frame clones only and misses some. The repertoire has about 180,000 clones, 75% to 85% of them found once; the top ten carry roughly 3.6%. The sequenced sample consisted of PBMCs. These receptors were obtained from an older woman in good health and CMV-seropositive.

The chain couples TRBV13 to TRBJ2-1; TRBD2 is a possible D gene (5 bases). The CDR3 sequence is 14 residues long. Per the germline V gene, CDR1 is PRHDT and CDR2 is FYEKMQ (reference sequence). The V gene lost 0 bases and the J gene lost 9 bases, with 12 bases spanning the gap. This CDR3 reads CASSLGDLGFEQFF. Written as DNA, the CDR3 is TGTGCCAGCAGCTTAGGGGACTTGGGGTTTGAGCAGTTCTTC.

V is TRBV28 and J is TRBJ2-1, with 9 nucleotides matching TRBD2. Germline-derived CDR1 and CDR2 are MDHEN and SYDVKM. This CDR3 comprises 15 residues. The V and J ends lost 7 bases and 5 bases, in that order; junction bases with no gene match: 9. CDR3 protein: CASTPGTSGHNEQFF. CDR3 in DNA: TGTGCCAGCACCCCCGGAACTAGCGGGCACAATGAGCAGTTCTTC.

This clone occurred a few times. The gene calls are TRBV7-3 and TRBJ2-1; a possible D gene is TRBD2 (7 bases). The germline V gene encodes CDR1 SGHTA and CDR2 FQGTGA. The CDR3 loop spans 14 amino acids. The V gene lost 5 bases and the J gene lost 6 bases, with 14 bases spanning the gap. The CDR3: CASSPQGGGNEQFF. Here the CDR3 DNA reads TGTGCCAGCAGCCCCCAGGGAGGGGGCAATGAGCAGTTCTTC.

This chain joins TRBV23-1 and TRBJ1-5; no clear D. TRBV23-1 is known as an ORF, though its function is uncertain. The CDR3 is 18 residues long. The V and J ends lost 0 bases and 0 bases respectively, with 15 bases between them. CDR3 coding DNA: TGCGCCAGCAGTCAATCGATTACGAAGAGGTGTAGCAATCAGCCCCAGCATTTT. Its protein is CASSQSITKRCSNQPQHF.

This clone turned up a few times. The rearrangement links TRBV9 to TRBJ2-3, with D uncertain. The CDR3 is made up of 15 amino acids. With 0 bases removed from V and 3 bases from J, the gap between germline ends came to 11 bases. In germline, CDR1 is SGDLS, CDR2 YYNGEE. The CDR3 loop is CASSVGSHPTDTQYF. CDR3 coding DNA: TGTGCCAGCAGCGTAGGAAGCCATCCGACAGATACGCAGTATTTT.

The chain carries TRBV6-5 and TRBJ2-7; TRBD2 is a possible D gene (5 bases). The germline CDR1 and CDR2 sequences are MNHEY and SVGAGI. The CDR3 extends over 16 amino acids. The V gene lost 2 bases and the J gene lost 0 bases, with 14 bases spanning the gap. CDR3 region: CASSYAATGSSYEQYF. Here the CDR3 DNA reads TGTGCCAGCAGTTACGCCGCGACTGGGAGCTCCTACGAGCAGTACTTC.

The CDR3 region has the DNA TGCGCCAGCAGCTTGTCTTGGGATAAAGGACAGGGCACCCCCTACGAGCAGTACTTC. The encoded protein is CASSLSWDKGQGTPYEQYF. This chain uses TRBV5-1 with TRBJ2-7, with TRBD1 matching 8 bases. Germline loops: CDR1 SGHRS, CDR2 YFSETQ. The ends lost 1 base at V and 2 bases at J; junction bases unmatched: 17. The CDR3 runs to 19 residues.

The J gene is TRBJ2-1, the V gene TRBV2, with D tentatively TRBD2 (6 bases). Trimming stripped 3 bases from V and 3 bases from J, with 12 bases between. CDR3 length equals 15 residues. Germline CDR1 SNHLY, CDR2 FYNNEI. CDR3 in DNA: TGTGCCAGCAGTGATAGGACTACCAACTACAATGAGCAGTTCTTC. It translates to CASSDRTTNYNEQFF.

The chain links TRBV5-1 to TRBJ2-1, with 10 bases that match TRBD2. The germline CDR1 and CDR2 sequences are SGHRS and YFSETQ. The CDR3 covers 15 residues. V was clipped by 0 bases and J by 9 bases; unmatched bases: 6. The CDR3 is CASSLDPLAGVEQFF. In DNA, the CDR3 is TGCGCCAGCAGCTTGGATCCCCTAGCGGGAGTTGAGCAGTTCTTC.

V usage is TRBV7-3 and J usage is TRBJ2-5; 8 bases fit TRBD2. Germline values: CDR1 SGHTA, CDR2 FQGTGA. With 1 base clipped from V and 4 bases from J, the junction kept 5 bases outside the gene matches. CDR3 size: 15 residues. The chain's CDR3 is CASSLSPSGLETQYF. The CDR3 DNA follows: TGTGCCAGCAGCTTAAGTCCTAGCGGGCTAGAGACCCAGTACTTC.

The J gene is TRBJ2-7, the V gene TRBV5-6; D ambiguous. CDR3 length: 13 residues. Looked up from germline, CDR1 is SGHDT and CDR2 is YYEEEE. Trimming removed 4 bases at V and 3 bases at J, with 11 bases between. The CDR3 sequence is CASSPDTNYEQYF. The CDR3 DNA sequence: TGTGCCAGCAGCCCCGACACGAACTACGAGCAGTACTTC.

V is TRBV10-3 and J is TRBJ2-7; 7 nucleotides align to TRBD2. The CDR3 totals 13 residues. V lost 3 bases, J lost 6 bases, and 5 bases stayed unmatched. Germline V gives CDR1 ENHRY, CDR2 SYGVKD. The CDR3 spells CAISDAGAGEQYF. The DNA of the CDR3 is TGTGCCATCAGTGATGCGGGAGCAGGCGAGCAGTACTTC.

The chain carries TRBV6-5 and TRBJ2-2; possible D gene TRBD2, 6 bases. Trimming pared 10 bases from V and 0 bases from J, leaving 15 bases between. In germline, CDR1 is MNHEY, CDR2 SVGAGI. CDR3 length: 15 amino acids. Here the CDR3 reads CAIPARDSNTGELFF. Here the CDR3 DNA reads TGTGCCATCCCCGCTCGGGACTCGAACACCGGGGAGCTGTTTTTT.

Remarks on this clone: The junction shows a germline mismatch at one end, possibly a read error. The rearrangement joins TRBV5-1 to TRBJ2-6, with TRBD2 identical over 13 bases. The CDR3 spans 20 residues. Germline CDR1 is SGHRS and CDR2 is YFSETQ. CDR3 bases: TGCGCCAGCAGCTTGGGACTAGCGGGGGGTCACCTCTCTGGGGCCAACGGCCTGACTTTC. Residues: CASSLGLAGGHLSGANGLTF. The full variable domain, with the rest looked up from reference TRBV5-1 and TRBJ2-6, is KAGVTQTPRYLIKTRGQQVTLSCSPISGHRSVSWYQQTPGQGLQFLFEYFSETQRNKGNFPGRFSGRQFSNSRSEMNVSTLELGDSALYLCASSLGLAGGHLSGANGLTFGAGSRLTVL.

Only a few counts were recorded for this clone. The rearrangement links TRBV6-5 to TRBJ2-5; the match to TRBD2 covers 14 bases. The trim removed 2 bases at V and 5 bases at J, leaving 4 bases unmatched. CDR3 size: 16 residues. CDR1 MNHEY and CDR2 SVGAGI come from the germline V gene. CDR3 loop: CASSYRGLAGVETQYF. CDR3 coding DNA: TGTGCCAGCAGTTACCGGGGACTAGCGGGGGTCGAGACCCAGTACTTC.

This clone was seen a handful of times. The CDR3 sequence is CASSLDYRSYEQYF. The DNA for the CDR3 is TGTGCCAGCAGCTTAGACTACCGCTCCTACGAGCAGTACTTC. The chain carries TRBV7-2 and TRBJ2-7; D remains unclear. The germline V and J ends were trimmed by 1 base and 0 bases, with 7 bases remaining between them. CDR1 and CDR2 from the germline V gene are SGHTA and FQGNSA. The CDR3 extends over 14 amino acids.

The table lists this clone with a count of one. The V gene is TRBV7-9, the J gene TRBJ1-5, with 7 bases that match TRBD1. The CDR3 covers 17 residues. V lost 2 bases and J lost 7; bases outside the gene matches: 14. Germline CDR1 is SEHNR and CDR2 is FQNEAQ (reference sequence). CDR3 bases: TGTGCCAGCAGCTTAACCCCGACAGGGTTTAAGGGCCAGCCCCAGCATTTT. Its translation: CASSLTPTGFKGQPQHF.

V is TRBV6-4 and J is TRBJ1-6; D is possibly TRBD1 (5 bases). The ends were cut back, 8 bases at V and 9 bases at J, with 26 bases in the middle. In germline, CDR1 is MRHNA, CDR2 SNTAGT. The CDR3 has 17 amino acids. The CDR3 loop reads CASAPTAGRLVGSPLHF. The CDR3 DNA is TGTGCCAGCGCCCCCACCGCGGGACGGCTAGTGGGTTCACCCCTCCACTTT.

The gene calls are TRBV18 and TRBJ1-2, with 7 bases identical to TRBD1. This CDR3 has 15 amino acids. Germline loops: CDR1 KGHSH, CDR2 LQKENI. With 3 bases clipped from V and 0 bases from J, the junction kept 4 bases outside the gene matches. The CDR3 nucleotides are TGTGCCAGCTCACCTAGGGACAGTTCTAACTATGGCTACACCTTC. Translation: CASSPRDSSNYGYTF.

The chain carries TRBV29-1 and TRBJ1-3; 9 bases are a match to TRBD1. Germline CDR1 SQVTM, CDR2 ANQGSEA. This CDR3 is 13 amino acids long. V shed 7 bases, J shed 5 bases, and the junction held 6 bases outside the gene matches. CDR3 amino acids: CSAAGQGRNTIYF. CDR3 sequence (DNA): TGCAGCGCCGCCGGACAGGGGCGAAACACCATATATTTT.

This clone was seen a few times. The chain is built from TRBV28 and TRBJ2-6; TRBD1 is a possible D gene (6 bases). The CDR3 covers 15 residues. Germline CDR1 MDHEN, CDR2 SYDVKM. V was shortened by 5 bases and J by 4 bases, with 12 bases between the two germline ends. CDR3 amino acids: CASSITGSGANVLTF. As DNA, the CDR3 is TGTGCCAGCAGTATTACAGGGTCGGGGGCCAACGTCCTGACTTTC.

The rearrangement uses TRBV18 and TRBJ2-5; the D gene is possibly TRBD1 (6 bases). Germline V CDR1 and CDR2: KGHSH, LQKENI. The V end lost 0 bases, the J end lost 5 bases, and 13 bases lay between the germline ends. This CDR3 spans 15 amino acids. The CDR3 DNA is TGTGCCAGCTCACCACCGAACAGGGCTCTGGAGACCCAGTACTTC. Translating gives CASSPPNRALETQYF.